This T cell receptor beta chain was captured by sequencing in a study of OX40 agonist ivuxolimab in advanced cancers. Across the study: Cohort: 65% to 90% men, mean age approximately 66, aged about 20 to 90. Eligibility admitted prior anti-PD-1, anti-PD-L1 or anti-CTLA-4 therapy; roughly 40% had some.

Blood samples were obtained at baseline, cycle 4 day 1, and cycle 7 day 1. From germline, CDR1 is SGHTA and CDR2 FQGNSA. CDR3 size: 13 residues. Trimming removed 6 bases at V and 1 base at J, with 9 bases between. The protocol was immunoSEQ multiplex PCR, while the TCRdb copy is restricted to in-frame clones and leaves out a portion. The sample records about 68,000 clones, more than 75% being singletons. The starting material was CD4+ or CD8+ T cells sorted from blood, obtained in a trial of the OX40 agonist ivuxolimab. The V and J genes are TRBV7-2 and TRBJ2-5; unclear D gene. The source is an adult with an advanced solid tumor such as melanoma, head and neck, liver or kidney cancer. CDR3 sequence (DNA): TGTGCCAGCAGTCCATTTAGCCAAGAGACCCAGTACTTC. It yields the protein CASSPFSQETQYF.